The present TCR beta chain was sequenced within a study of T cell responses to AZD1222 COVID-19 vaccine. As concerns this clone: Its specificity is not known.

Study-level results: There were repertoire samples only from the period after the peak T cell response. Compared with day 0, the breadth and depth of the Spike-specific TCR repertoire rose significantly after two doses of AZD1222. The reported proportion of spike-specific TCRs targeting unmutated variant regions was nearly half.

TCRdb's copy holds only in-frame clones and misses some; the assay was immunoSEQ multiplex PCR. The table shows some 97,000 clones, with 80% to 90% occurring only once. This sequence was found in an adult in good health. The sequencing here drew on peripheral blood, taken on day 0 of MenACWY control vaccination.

The CDR3 nucleotides read TGTGCCAGCGGGGCAGGGGACTACACCGGGGAGCTGTTTTTT. Its protein is CASGAGDYTGELFF. The chain is built from TRBV2 and TRBJ2-2; the D gene could be TRBD1 or TRBD2 (6 bases each). Trimming took 8 bases from V and 3 from J, leaving 13 bases between them. CDR1 SNHLY and CDR2 FYNNEI come from the germline V gene. CDR3 size: 14 residues.